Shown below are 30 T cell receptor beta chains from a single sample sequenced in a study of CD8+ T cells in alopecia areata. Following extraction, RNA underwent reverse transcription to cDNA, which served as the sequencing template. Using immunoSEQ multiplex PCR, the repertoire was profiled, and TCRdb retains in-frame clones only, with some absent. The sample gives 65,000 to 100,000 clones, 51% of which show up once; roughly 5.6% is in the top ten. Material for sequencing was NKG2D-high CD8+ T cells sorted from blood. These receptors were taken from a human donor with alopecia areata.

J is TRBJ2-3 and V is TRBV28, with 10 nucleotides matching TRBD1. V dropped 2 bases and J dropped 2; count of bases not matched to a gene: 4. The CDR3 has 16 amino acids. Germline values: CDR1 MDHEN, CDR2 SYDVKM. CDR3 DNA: TGTGCCAGCAGTTTAGGGACAGGGGAGTTCACAGATACGCAGTATTTT. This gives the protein CASSLGTGEFTDTQYF.

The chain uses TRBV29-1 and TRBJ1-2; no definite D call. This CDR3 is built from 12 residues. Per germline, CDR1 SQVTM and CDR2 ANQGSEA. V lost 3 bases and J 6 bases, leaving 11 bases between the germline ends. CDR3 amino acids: CSVEGRYDGYTF. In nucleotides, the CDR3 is TGCAGCGTTGAGGGCCGCTACGATGGCTACACCTTC.

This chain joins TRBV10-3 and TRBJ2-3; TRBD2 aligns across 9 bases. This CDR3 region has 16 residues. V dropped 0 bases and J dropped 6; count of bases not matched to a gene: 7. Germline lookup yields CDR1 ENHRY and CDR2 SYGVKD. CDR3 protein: CAISESIAGALDTQYF. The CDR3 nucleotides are TGTGCCATCAGTGAGTCGATAGCGGGGGCCCTGGATACGCAGTATTTT.

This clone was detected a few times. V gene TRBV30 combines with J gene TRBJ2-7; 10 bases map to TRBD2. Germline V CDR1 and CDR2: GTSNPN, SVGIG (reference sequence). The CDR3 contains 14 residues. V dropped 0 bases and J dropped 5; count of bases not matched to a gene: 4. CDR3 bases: TGTGCCTGGAGTGTACTAGCGGGATTGCACGAGCAGTACTTC. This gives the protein CAWSVLAGLHEQYF.

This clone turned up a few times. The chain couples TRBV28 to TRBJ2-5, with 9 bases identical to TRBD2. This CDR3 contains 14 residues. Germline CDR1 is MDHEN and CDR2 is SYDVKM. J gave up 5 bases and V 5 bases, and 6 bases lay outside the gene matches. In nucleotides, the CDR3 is TGTGCCAGCAGTCAGCGGGAGGCCAGGGAGACCCAGTACTTC. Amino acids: CASSQREARETQYF.

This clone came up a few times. The CDR3 sequence: CASSLEAGPGELFF. Written as DNA, the CDR3 is TGCGCCAGCAGCTTGGAGGCAGGTCCCGGGGAGCTGTTTTTT. This chain joins TRBV5-1 and TRBJ2-2, with unresolved D. The CDR3 consists of 14 residues. Germline V gene sequence: CDR1 SGHRS, CDR2 YFSETQ. V shed 0 bases and J shed 6 bases, with 9 bases lying between them.

The CDR3 bases are TGTGCCAGCAGCGTGCTAGCGGGACAAGAGACCCAGTACTTC. It codes for CASSVLAGQETQYF. V is TRBV9 and J is TRBJ2-5, with 9 bases that match TRBD2. This CDR3 comprises 14 residues. V trimming: 2 bases; J trimming: 2 bases; junction bases outside the gene matches: 1. Germline V lookup: CDR1 SGDLS, CDR2 YYNGEE.

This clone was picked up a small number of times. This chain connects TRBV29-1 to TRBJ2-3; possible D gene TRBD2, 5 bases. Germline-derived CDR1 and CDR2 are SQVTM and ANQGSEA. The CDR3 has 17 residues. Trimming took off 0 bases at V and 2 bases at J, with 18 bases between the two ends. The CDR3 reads CSVEDRGPTLNTDTQYF. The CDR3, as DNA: TGCAGCGTTGAAGATCGAGGGCCCACCTTAAACACAGATACGCAGTATTTT.

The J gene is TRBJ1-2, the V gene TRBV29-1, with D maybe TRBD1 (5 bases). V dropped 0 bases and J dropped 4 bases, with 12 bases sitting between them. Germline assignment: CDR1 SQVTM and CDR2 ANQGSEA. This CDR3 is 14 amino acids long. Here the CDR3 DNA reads TGCAGCGTTGAAGATGGGAACAGGTCCTATGGCTACACCTTC. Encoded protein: CSVEDGNRSYGYTF.

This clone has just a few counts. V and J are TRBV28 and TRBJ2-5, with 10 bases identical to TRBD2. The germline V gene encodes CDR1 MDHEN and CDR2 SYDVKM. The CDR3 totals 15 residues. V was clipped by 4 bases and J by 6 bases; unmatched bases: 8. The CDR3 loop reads CASSSLAGAGKTQYF. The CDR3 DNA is TGTGCCAGCAGTTCCCTAGCGGGAGCGGGAAAGACCCAGTACTTC.

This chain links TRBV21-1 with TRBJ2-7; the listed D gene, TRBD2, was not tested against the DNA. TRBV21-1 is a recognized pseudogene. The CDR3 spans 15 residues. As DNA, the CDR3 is TGTGCCAGCAACCCCTGCACGCGGGGGCGAAGGGAGCAGTACTTC. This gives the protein CASNPCTRGRREQYF.

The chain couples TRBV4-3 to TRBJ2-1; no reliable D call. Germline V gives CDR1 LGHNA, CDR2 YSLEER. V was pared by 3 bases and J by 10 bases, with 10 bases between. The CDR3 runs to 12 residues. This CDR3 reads CASSQTPWEQFF. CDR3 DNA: TGCGCCAGCAGCCAGACTCCCTGGGAGCAGTTCTTC.

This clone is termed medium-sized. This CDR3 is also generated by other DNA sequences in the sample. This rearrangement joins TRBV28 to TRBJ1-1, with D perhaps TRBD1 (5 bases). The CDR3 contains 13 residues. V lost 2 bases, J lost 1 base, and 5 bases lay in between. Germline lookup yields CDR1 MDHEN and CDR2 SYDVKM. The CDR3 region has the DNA TGTGCCAGCAGTTTAGACAGGAACACTGAAGCTTTCTTT. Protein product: CASSLDRNTEAFF.

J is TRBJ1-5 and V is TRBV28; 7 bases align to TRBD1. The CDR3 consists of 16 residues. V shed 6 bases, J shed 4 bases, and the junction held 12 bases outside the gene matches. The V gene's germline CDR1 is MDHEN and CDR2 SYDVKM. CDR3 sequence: CASRSDRARGNQPQHF. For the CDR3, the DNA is TGTGCCAGCAGATCTGACAGGGCCAGGGGGAATCAGCCCCAGCATTTT.

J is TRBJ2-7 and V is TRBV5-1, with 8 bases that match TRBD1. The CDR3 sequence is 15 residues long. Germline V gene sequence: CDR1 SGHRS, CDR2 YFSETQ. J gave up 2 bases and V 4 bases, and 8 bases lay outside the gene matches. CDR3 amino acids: CASSAGTGIAYEQYF. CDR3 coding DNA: TGCGCCAGCAGCGCCGGGACAGGTATCGCCTACGAGCAGTACTTC.

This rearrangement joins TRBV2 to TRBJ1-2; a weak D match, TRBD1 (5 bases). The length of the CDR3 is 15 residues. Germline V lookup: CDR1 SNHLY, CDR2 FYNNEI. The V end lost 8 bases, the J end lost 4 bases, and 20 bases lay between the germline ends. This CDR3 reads CASLPLSGDGYGYTF. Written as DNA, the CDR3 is TGTGCCAGCTTGCCGCTGAGTGGGGACGGCTATGGCTACACCTTC.

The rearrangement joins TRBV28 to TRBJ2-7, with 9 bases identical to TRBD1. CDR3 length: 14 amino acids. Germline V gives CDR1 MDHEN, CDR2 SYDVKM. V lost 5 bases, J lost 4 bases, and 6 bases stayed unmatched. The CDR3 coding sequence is TGTGCCAGCAGTCTGGACAGGGGTCAGTACGAGCAGTACTTC. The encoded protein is CASSLDRGQYEQYF.

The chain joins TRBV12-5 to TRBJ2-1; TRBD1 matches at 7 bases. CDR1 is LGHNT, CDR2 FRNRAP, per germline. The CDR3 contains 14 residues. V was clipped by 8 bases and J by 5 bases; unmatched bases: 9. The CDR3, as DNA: TGTGCTAGTTCCGGGACAGAGCCTGACAATGAGCAGTTCTTC. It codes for CASSGTEPDNEQFF.

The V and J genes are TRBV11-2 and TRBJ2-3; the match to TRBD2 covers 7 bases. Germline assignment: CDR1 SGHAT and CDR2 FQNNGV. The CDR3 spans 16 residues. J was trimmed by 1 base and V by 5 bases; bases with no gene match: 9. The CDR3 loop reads CASSPSGLAGTDTQYF. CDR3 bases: TGTGCCAGCAGCCCCTCGGGGCTAGCGGGCACAGATACGCAGTATTTT. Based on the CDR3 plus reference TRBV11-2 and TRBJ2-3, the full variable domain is EAGVAQSPRYKIIEKRQSVAFWCNPISGHATLYWYQQILGQGPKLLIQFQNNGVVDDSQLPKDRFSAERLKGVDSTLKIQPAKLEDSAVYLCASSPSGLAGTDTQYFGPGTRLTVL.

CDR3 nucleotides: TGTGCCAGCAGTCCTGACAAGAACACTGAAGCTTTCTTT. Amino acid sequence: CASSPDKNTEAFF. The chain employs TRBV27 and TRBJ1-1; the D is unclear. V lost 5 bases to trimming and J lost 1 base, with 8 bases between them. Germline-derived CDR1 and CDR2 are MNHEY and SMNVEV (reference sequence). This CDR3 spans 13 amino acids.

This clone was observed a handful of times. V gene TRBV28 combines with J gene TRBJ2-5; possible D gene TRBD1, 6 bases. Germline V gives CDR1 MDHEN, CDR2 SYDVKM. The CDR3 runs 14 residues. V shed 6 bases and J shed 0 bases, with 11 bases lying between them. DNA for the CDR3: TGTGCCAGCAGCGATGGACAGTACCAAGAGACCCAGTACTTC. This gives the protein CASSDGQYQETQYF.

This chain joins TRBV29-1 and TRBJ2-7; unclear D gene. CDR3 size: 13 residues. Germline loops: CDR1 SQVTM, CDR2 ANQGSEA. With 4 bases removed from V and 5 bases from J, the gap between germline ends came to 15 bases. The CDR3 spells CSVVLAEENEQYF. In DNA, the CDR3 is TGCAGCGTTGTGTTAGCAGAAGAAAACGAGCAGTACTTC.

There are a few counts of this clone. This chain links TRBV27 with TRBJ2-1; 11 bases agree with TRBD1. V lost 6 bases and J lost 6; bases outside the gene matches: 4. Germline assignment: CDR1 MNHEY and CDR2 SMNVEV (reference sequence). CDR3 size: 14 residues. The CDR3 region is CASSKGQGGNEQFF. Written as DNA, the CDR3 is TGTGCCAGCAGCAAGGGACAGGGGGGCAATGAGCAGTTCTTC.

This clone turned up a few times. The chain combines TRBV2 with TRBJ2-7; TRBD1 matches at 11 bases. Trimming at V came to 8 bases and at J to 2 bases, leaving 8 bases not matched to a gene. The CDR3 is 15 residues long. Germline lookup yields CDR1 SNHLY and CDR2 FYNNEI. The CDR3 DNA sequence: TGTGCCAGCGGACAGGGGGCGCGAACGGCCTACGAGCAGTACTTC. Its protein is CASGQGARTAYEQYF. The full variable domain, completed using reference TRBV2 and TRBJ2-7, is EPEVTQTPSHQVTQMGQEVILRCVPISNHLYFYWYRQILGQKVEFLVSFYNNEISEKSEIFDDQFSVERPDGSNFTLKIRSTKLEDSAMYFCASGQGARTAYEQYFGPGTRLTVT.

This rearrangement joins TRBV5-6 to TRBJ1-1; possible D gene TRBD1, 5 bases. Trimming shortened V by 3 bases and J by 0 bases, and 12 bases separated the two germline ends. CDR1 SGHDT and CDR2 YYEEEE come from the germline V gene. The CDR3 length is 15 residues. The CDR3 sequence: CASSSLRAMNTEAFF. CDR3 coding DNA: TGTGCCAGCAGCTCCCTCAGGGCGATGAACACTGAAGCTTTCTTT.

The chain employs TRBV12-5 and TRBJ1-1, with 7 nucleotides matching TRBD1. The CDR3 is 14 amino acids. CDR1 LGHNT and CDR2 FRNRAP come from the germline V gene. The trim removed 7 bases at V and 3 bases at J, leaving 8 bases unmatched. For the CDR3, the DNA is TGTGCTAGTGAGGGGGCAAACGGAGACACTGAAGCTTTCTTT. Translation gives CASEGANGDTEAFF.

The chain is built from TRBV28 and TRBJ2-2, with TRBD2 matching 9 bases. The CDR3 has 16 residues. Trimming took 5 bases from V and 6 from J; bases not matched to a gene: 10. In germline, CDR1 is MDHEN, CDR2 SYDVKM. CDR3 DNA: TGTGCCAGCAGTCCGACTAGCGGTGAAGGGGCCGGGGAGCTGTTTTTT. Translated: CASSPTSGEGAGELFF.

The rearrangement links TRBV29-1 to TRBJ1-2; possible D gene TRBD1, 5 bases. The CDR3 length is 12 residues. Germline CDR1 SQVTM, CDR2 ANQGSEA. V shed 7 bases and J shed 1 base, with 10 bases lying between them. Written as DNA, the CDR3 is TGCAGCGCCCGGGACCTTAACTATGGCTACACCTTC. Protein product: CSARDLNYGYTF. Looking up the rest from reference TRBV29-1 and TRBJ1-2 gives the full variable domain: SAVISQKPSRDICQRGTSLTIQCQVDSQVTMMFWYRQQPGQSLTLIATANQGSEATYESGFVIDKFPISRPNLTFSTLTVSNMSPEDSSIYLCSARDLNYGYTFGSGTRLTVV.

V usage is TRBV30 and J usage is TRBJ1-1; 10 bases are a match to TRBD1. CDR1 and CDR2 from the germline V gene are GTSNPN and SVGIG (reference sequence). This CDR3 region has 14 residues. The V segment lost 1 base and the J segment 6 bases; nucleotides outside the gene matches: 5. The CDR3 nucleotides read TGTGCCTGGAGTGATGGGACAGGGGCCTCTGAAGCTTTCTTT. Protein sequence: CAWSDGTGASEAFF.

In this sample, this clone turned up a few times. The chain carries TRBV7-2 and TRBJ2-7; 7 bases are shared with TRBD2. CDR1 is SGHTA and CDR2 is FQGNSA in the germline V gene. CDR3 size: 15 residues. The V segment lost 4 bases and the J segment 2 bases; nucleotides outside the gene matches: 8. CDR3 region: CASSSLMGGAYEQYF. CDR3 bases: TGTGCCAGCAGCTCCCTGATGGGAGGGGCCTACGAGCAGTACTTC.